This TCR beta chain was captured by sequencing in a study of blood T cell repertoires in COVID-19. In its sample, this clone was seen once. In the original processing: Reference gene primers were amplified, and this amplification served to estimate nucleated cell counts. Assay used: immunoSEQ multiplex PCR; TCRdb lists only in-frame clones, some missing. V and J calls plus clone size are reproduced from that table; the DNA served to infer D and trimming. This table holds 120,000 or so clones, less than 80% found once. The CDR3 length is 15 residues. Trimming took 4 bases from V and 5 from J, leaving 14 bases between them. CDR1 and CDR2 (germline): KGHDR, SFDVKD.

The sequenced material came from peripheral blood. The TCR comes from a man aged 45 to 65 with acute or convalescent COVID-19. This chain connects TRBV24-1 to TRBJ2-1; TRBD1 might be the D (5 bases). The CDR3 bases are TGTGCCACCAGTGACAGACAGTCTAGGGACAATGAGCAGTTCTTC. This gives the protein CATSDRQSRDNEQFF.